This T cell receptor beta chain was observed in a study of shared clonotypes between healthy human individuals. The V end was cut by 0 bases, the J end by 7 bases, with 7 bases between. Looked up from germline, CDR1 is LGHNA and CDR2 is YSLEER. The CDR3 length is 13 residues. Data came from immunoSEQ multiplex PCR; TCRdb stores just in-frame clones and leaves some out. The sample lists approximately 2.5 million clones, approximately 94% occurring once. As concerns this clone: This same CDR3 is encoded by further DNA sequences in the sample.

This receptor was identified in a man aged 18-30 years in good health. The sequenced sample was naive CD4+ T cells sorted from blood. Documented subset: CD45RA+ positively selected. This chain joins TRBV4-3 and TRBJ1-5; no clear D. CDR3 amino acids: CASSQEGGQPQHF. For the CDR3, the DNA is TGCGCCAGCAGCCAAGAAGGCGGGCAGCCCCAGCATTTT.